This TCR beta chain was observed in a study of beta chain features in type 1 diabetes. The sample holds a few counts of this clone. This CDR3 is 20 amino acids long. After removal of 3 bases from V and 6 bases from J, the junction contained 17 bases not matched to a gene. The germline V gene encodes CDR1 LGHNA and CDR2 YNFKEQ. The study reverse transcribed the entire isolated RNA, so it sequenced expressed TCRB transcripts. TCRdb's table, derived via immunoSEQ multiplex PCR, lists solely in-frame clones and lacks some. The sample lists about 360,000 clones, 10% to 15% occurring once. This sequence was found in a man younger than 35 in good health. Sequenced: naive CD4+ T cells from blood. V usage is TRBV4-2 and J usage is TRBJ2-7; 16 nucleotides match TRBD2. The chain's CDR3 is CASSQAWGLAGGPRPLEQYF. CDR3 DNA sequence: TGTGCCAGCAGCCAGGCTTGGGGACTAGCGGGAGGGCCGAGGCCACTCGAGCAGTACTTC.